The present entry profiles one T cell receptor (beta chain) with its context. The table lists this clonotype with a few counts. No antigen is known for it. No much larger clone exists at a distance of one base, and base qualities are not known. CDR1 and CDR2 (MDHEN, SYDVKM) derive from the germline V gene. The CDR3 runs 16 amino acids, cysteine and phenylalanine included. Here the CDR3 DNA is all that survives: 48 bases in frame from base 1. The junction carries 15 bases between V and J, which are trimmed by 3 bases and 6 bases respectively. These data are taken from a study of T cells in Graves' hyperthyroidism and ophthalmopathy (dated 2019 in TCRdb). Regarding the study in general: Peripheral blood was sampled at the time of initial diagnosis, prior to any treatment. To identify TCR V-J signatures that set the groups apart, the researchers used a discovery cohort of more than 95 patients, made up of fewer than 50 with Graves' ophthalmopathy and about 59 with stable Graves' hyperthyroidism. Prospective prediction of ophthalmopathy was tested in an independent validation cohort consisting of some 19 hyperthyroidism patients and around 17 patients who later progressed to ophthalmopathy. The roughly 100 discovery patients were randomly divided into training and test sets at a 7:3 ratio. In addition, the study compared T-cell repertoires in thyroid tissue and in blood from roughly 6 Graves' hyperthyroidism patients. After sampling, hyperthyroidism patients received methimazole starting at 30 mg daily, and ophthalmopathy patients received high-dose intravenous methylprednisolone. TCR Vbeta CDR3 sequencing of fewer than 150 peripheral blood samples (roughly 43 ophthalmopathy, under 80 hyperthyroidism and roughly 17 progressor patients) is reported in the paper. Study-wide conclusions, independent of this receptor: Most expanded thyroid clonotypes (frequency above 0.001) were also found in blood, which suggests that blood repertoires may mirror thyroid immune responses. No statistical method was used to set the sample size in advance, and investigators knew the group allocation. In validation, progression to ophthalmopathy was predicted by the model with about 70% sensitivity and roughly 76% specificity, a median of approximately 6.5 months before onset. A 13 V-J signature model separated ophthalmopathy from stable hyperthyroidism, with 87.88% sensitivity and roughly 82% specificity in cross-validation and 80%/75% in testing.

Stable Graves' hyperthyroidism was defined as no progression to ophthalmopathy during 18 months of follow-up. Hyperthyroidism patients were newly diagnosed, had a disease duration of under 2 months, and were aged 18 to 65 years. Patients with uncontrolled infections, other autoimmune diseases, pregnancy or lactation were excluded. Diagnoses were established on the basis of clinical symptoms, serum thyroxine and TRAb, thyroid ultrasound, and orbital computed tomography. Ficoll-Paque density gradient centrifugation was used to isolate PBMCs from approximately 10 ml of fresh peripheral blood. Total RNA was extracted with Trizol reagent, and quality was checked on an Agilent 2100 Bioanalyzer. TCR beta CDR3 regions were amplified from RNA transcripts. The TCR CDR3 was subjected to a first round of RT-PCR using the HTBI primer set and the Qiagen OneStep RT-PCR kit. Libraries were constructed in a second round of multiplex PCR, after which size selection and purification were performed. Paired-end sequencing of the libraries was performed with 100 bp reads on an Illumina HiSeq2000. As for the authors' bioinformatics: Raw data were processed with SOAPnuke, discarding reads with adapters, uncalled bases, mean Phred below 15, or no exact constant-primer or identifier match. High-quality paired reads were merged using COPE v1.2.5, and each unique nucleotide sequence was defined as a clonotype. MiTCR v1.1 was used to align clonotypes to the IMGT TRBV, TRBD and TRBJ reference segments. Only V-J combinations with frequency above 0.0001, covering 99% to 99.2% of repertoires, were analysed. The TCS score was defined as the ratio of F50 (clonal expansion) to E x V (chaos), calculated using BLOSUM62-based TCRdist between CDR3 peptides within each V-J. Welch's t-statistics and random forest reduced roughly 500 V-J features to 13, which were used in a naive Bayes classifier (R e1071). TCRdb trimmed public reads at Q25 via fastp, called clones via MiXCR and kept in-frame beta chains. Each CDR3 protein appears once, grouped with its most common genes and DNA. In this record, the V and J calls reflect TCRdb's handling and not the investigators' own analysis. This sample gives a few hundred thousand distinct CDR3 sequences in total; about 20% of them show up just once. Clones ranked in the top ten supply around a quarter of the sample.

This sequence originates from a man between 18 and 29 years old with Graves' hyperthyroidism. The rearranged segments are TRBV28 and TRBJ1-6; no D gene call is confident. The source material was blood. The CDR3 here reads CASSFRHRVPNSPLHF. The DNA is TGTGCCAGCAGTTTTCGGCACAGAGTCCCTAATTCACCCCTCCACTTT.